This TCR beta chain appears in the sequencing data of a study of shared clonotypes between healthy human individuals. Using immunoSEQ multiplex PCR, the repertoire was profiled, and TCRdb retains in-frame clones only, with some absent. The repertoire holds some 2.1 million clones, with approximately 94% as singletons. Positive CCR7 selection of CD45RO-negative cells yielded the naive CD8 cells, and terminally differentiated effector memory CD45RA+ cells were excluded. The CDR3 loop spans 13 amino acids. V gave up 4 bases and J gave up 5 bases; unmatched junction bases: 6. CDR1 SGHDT and CDR2 YYEEEE come from the germline V gene.

Sequenced input: naive CD8+ T cells sorted from blood. The chain links TRBV5-6 to TRBJ2-7; 7 bases match TRBD1. The source is a man younger than 30 in good health. CDR3 amino acids: CASSPTGDNEQYF. DNA of the CDR3: TGTGCCAGCAGCCCTACAGGGGATAACGAGCAGTACTTC.